This TCR beta chain is drawn from a study of early T cells in non-severe SARS-CoV-2 infection. General study points: VDJdb-based matching was biased toward anti-spike CD8 responses and missed private and CD4 specificities.

The table lists this clonotype with many counts. Its matching antigen is unknown. Trimming stripped 2 bases from V and 4 bases from J, with 12 bases between. The CDR3 sequence is 16 residues long. Per germline, CDR1 PRHDT and CDR2 FYEKMQ (reference sequence). TCRdb called the 5' RACE reads again in MiXCR, with one record for every CDR3 protein. The table includes over 25,000 distinct CDR3 sequences, less than 10% detected once. The receptor was derived from an adult who was a healthcare worker with PCR-confirmed SARS-CoV-2 infection or an uninfected control (not recorded which). Sequences were obtained from whole blood. The V call is TRBV13, the J call TRBJ1-6, with D hard to call. The CDR3 bases are TGTGCCAGCAGCTTATACGACGTCGGGTATAATTCACCCCTCCACTTT. Its translation is CASSLYDVGYNSPLHF. The full variable domain, with the rest looked up from reference TRBV13 and TRBJ1-6, is AAGVIQSPRHLIKEKRETATLKCYPIPRHDTVYWYQQGPGQDPQFLISFYEKMQSDKGSIPDRFSAQQFSDYHSELNMSSLELGDSALYFCASSLYDVGYNSPLHFGNGTRLTVT.